This T cell receptor (beta chain) emerged from a study of cytomegalovirus exposure and HLA in healthy donors. Overall study context: Around 190 million T cells yielded 120 million or so unique TCR beta sequences, as an earlier analysis found. Notes on the study in general: There were a few CMV-associated chains whose specificity for CMV antigens was confirmed in vitro. When analyzed later, a missense DCLRE1C variant was found to be linked to TCR beta V- and J-gene trimming. TCR beta sequences reportedly predicted the HLA-A and HLA-B alleles of most subjects accurately.

This CDR3 has 16 amino acids. The sample holds a few counts of this clone. Antigen specificity is unknown. PCR was performed using 60 Vbeta and 13 Jbeta primers. Some clones are missing from TCRdb's copy, which holds only in-frame ones; the method was immunoSEQ multiplex PCR. The sample lists 110,000 or so clones, 65% to 85% occurring once. This clonotype was sampled from a man between 18 and 35 years old in good health and CMV-seronegative. The specimen sequenced was PBMCs. The chain recombines TRBV1 with TRBJ2-7; the D call TRBD2 from the table was never checked on the DNA. TRBV1 is marked as a pseudogene. The DNA of the CDR3 is TGCACCAGCAGCCAAGTTCTTCTAGCGGGACTCTACGAGCAGTACTTC. Translating gives CTSSQVLLAGLYEQYF.